Below, 2 T cell receptor beta chains from the same sample are listed, as sequenced in a study of cytomegalovirus exposure and HLA in healthy donors. Vbeta (60) and Jbeta (13) primers were used in the PCR. The table came from immunoSEQ multiplex PCR; TCRdb's copy has only in-frame clones and leaves some out. This repertoire shows some 160,000 clones, roughly 82% found once; its top ten account for approximately 1.8%. What was sequenced was PBMCs. These receptors came from a woman aged 30 to 39 in good health and CMV-seronegative.

The V and J genes are TRBV7-2 and TRBJ1-2, with TRBD1 matching over 9 bases. Germline-derived CDR1 and CDR2 are SGHTA and FQGNSA. This CDR3 has 15 residues. The ends lost 2 bases at V and 7 bases at J; junction bases unmatched: 8. The CDR3 DNA reads TGTGCCAGCAGCTTATTAATGGGACAGGGCCGTGGCTACACCTTC. This codes for CASSLLMGQGRGYTF.

A remark on this clone: The junction departs from germline at one end; a sequencing error may be responsible. V is TRBV4-2 and J is TRBJ1-2, with a weak D call TRBD1 (6 bases). The CDR3 has 15 amino acids. Germline CDR1 is LGHNA and CDR2 is YNFKEQ. The CDR3 nucleotides are TGTGCCAGCGCCACAGGGAACCTAAAAAGCTATGGCTACCCCTTC. Protein: CASATGNLKSYGYPF.